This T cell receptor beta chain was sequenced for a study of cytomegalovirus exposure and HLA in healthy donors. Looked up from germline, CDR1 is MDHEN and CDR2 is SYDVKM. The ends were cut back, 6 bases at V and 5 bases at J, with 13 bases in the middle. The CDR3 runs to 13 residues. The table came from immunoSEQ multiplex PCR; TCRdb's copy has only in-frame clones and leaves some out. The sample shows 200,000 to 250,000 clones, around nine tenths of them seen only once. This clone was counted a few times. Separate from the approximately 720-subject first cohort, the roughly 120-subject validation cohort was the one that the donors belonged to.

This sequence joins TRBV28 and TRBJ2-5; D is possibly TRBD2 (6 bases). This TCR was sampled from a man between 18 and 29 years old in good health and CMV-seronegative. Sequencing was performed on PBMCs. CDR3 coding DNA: TGTGCCAGCAGCTACGGGGGTCCGGAGACCCAGTACTTC. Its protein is CASSYGGPETQYF.